Here is one T cell receptor beta chain with its context. Which antigen it targets is not known. No much larger clone is present one base from it, and per-base qualities are unavailable. To prepare the library, 5' RACE was applied. TCRdb records Illumina HiSeq 2000 as the sequencer. Template switching introduced a universal primer binding site; the final cDNA contained a unique molecular identifier, enabling accurate counting of TCR cDNA molecules. Specific primers in the conserved constant-segment region were used to synthesize first-strand cDNA for the TCR alpha and beta chains. To control for contamination, every cDNA library was double barcoded, receiving both a SMART-Mk sample barcode and Illumina barcodes. Two successive PCR steps introduced TruSeq adapter sequences along with Illumina sample barcodes. TCR alpha and beta cDNA libraries were sequenced on the Illumina HiSeq platform with custom primers. Concerning the study's data processing: MiGEC processed the raw reads to extract unique molecular identifiers, while MiXCR was used to determine the CDR3 positions. Recombination models were inferred per individual with the repgenHMM and IGoR tools using an EM algorithm. The analysis of shared clonotypes was done with the tcR package in R, with sharing normalized by the product of cloneset sizes. To study raw recombination without the effects of thymic and clonal selection, out-of-frame nonproductive sequences were analyzed. In-frame beta chains were kept once TCRdb had trimmed the public reads at Q25 with fastp and called clones with MiXCR. For every CDR3 protein sequence, its rows merge into one entry that carries the most common genes and DNA. The V and J calls, along with clone size, are taken from TCRdb and not from the paper's own processing. The sample profile shows 690,000 or so distinct CDR3 sequences; 8.5% to 9% of them were found once. The leading ten clones occupy 0.8% to 1% of the sample.

This entry comes from a study of identical twins (dated by TCRdb to about 2016). With regard to the full study: To test whether fetal clonotypes persist, this study deep-sequenced TCR alpha and beta repertoires from monozygotic twins, from unrelated adults of various ages, and from cord blood. To rule out contamination, the twin experiments were replicated at different times with different library preparation protocols. Points the paper makes about the study in general: Compared with coincidental sharing between unrelated individuals, out-of-frame TCR alpha sequences shared between twins had an excess of sequences with low generation probability. Recombination models systematically underestimated out-of-frame TCR alpha sharing in monozygotic twins but agreed with sharing between unrelated individuals. Excess twin sharing in beta out-of-frame sequences was weaker because fewer shared sequences lowered the signal-to-noise ratio. Abundant cord blood beta clonotypes carried fewer insertions; young adult naive repertoires showed a weaker similar trend, while memory repertoires showed none. Invariant T cells such as MAIT and iNKT could partly confound zero-insertion analyses, although diverse VJ usage argued against such confounding for most clonotypes. Because the same donors could not be followed over many years, the conclusions relied on cross-sectional statistical analysis.

Every donor was a healthy Caucasian. The twin cohort comprised three pairs of female monozygotic twins, all aged roughly 18 to 29 years. The RNA used for TCR libraries was isolated from peripheral blood mononuclear cells. This sample also appeared in a second study, on yellow fever vaccine responses in identical twins. According to the second study: The T cell response to vaccination in identical twins was reported by the authors to appear partly convergent and partly personalized. In the study, vaccine-responding T cell clones were precisely tracked in identical twins.

The clonotype comes from a woman younger than 35 in good health. Sequenced input: PBMCs.

The DNA sequence is TGTGCCAGCAGTTACGGCTCCTGGGTCCAGTACTTC. Its translation is CASSYGSWVQYF. The chain is assembled from TRBV6-2 or TRBV6-3 and TRBJ2-7, with the D gene not clear enough to name. Including cysteine and phenylalanine, the CDR3 has 12 amino acids. Only the CDR3 portion is preserved as DNA: 36 bases, with reading frame beginning at the first base. CDR1 and CDR2 were assigned from the germline V gene as MNHEY and SVGEGT. Cut back by 2 bases and 10 bases, the V and J ends lie 12 bases apart.